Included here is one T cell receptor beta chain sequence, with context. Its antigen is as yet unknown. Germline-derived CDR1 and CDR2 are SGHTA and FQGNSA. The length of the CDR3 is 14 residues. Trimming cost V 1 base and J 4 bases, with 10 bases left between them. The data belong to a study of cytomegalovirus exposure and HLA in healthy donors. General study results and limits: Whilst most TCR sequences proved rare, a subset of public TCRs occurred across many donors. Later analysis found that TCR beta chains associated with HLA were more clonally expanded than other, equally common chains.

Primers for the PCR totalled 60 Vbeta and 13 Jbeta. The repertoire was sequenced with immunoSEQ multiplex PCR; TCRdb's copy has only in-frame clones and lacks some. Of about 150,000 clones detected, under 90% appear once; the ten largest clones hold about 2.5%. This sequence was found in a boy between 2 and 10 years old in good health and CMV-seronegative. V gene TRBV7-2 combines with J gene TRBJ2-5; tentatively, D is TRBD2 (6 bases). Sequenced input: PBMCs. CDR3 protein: CASSLVGGGETQYF. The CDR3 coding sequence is TGTGCCAGCAGCTTAGTGGGAGGCGGAGAGACCCAGTACTTC.